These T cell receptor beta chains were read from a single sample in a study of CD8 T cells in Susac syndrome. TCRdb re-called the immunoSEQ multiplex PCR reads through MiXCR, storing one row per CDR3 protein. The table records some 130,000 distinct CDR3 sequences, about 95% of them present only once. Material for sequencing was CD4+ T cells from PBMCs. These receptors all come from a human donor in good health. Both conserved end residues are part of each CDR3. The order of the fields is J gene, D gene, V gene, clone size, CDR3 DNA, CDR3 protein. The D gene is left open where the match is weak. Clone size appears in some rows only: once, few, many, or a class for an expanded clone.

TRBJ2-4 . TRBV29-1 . TGCAGCGTTGAAAACCCCACCCACGGGGGGCGAGAGTACTTC CSVENPTHGGREYF
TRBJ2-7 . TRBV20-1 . TGCAGTGCTAGAGTCTTGGGGGAGGCCGAATACTACGAGCAGTACTTC CSARVLGEAEYYEQYF
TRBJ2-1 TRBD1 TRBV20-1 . TGCAGTGCCAGGACAGGGTGGAATGAGCAGTTCTTC CSARTGWNEQFF
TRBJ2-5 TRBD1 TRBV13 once TGTGCCAGCAGCTTAGGGACAGGGTGGACACAAGAGACCCAGTACTTC CASSLGTGWTQETQYF
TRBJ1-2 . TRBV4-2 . TGTGCCAGCAGCCCGACGGGGGCTAACTATGGCTACACCTTC CASSPTGANYGYTF
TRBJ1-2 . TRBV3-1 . TGTGCCAGCAGTTCCGAAGGGAGGCTGCGAGGCTACACCTTC CASSSEGRLRGYTF
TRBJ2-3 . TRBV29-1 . TGCAGCGTACGGCGGGGATCAGATACGCAGTATTTT CSVRRGSDTQYF
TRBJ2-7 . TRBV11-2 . TGTGCCAGCAGCTTAGATCAGGGGACAAGGAAGAGCTTC CASSLDQGTRKSF
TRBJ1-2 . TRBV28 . TGTGCCAGCAGTTTAAGGACAGACTATGGCTACACCTTC CASSLRTDYGYTF
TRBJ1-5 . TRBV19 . TGTGCCAGTAGTAAGGGACCTACCAACCAGCCCCAGCATTTT CASSKGPTNQPQHF
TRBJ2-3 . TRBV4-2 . TGTGCCAGCAGCCAGCTAGCGCATTTTGAGGATACGCAGTATTTT CASSQLAHFEDTQYF
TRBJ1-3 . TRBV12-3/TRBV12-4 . TGTGCCAGCAGTTTGGGCTCTGGAAACACCATATATTTT CASSLGSGNTIYF
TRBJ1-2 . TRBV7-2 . TGTGCCAGCAGTTTAGCCGGGGTTGGCTACACCTTC CASSLAGVGYTF
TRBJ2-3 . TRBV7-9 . TGTGCCAGCAGCTCTCAATCAGATACGCAGTATTTT CASSSQSDTQYF
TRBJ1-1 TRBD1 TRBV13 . TGTGCCAGCAGCCCCCGACAGGGTGGGGAAGCTTTCTTT CASSPRQGGEAFF
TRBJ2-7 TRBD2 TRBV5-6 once TGTGCCAGCAGCTTCCTGACTAGCGGAGCCTACGAGCAGTACTTC CASSFLTSGAYEQYF
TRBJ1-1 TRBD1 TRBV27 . TGTGCCAGCAGTTCTTCCCCCCGACAGGGGCGGACTGAAGCTTTCTTT CASSSSPRQGRTEAFF
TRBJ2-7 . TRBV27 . TGTGCCAGCAGTTCCTTTGGCCAGCCCTTAGGCGAGCAGTACTTC CASSSFGQPLGEQYF
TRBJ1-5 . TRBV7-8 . TGTGCCAGCAGCTTGGCAGGGGCCAATCAGCCCCAGCATTTT CASSLAGANQPQHF
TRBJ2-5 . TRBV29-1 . TGCAGCGTTGAAGCCCCAGCCGGGACCCAGTACTTC CSVEAPAGTQYF
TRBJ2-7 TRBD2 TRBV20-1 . TGCAGTGCTAGAACCGGGCGGGGGACCTACGAGCAGTACTTC CSARTGRGTYEQYF
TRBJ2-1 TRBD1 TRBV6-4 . TGTGCCAGCAGCCCACAGGGGTTGAGCTCCTACAATGAGCAGTTCTTC CASSPQGLSSYNEQFF
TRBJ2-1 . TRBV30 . TGTGCCTGGGGCATGCTAGGCTACAATGAGCAGTTCTTC CAWGMLGYNEQFF
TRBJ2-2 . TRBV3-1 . TGTGCCAGCAGACGCCGGGGGGCGAGCACCGGGGAGCTGTTTTTT CASRRRGASTGELFF
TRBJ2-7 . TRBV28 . TGTGCCAGCCGGGACTCCTCGAACGAGCAGTACTTC CASRDSSNEQYF
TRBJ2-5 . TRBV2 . TGTGCCAGCAGTTGGGCCCGGGGGCAAGAGACCCAGTACTTC CASSWARGQETQYF
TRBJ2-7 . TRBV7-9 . TGTGCCAGCAGCCCGAGTCCTTCCTACGAGCAGTACTTC CASSPSPSYEQYF
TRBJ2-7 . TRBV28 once TGTGCCAGCAGTTTATATGGGACTCCTGCCTACGAGCAGTACTTC CASSLYGTPAYEQYF
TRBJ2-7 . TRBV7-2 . TGTGCCAGCAGCTTACGAATCGACTCCTACGAGCAGTACTTC CASSLRIDSYEQYF
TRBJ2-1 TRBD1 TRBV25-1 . TGTGCCAGCAGTGGAGCCGGGACAGGTCCATACAATGAGCAGTTCTTC CASSGAGTGPYNEQFF
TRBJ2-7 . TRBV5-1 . TGCGCCAGCAGCCCACCGGGGAACCCGGGTGCCTACGAGCAGTACTTC CASSPPGNPGAYEQYF
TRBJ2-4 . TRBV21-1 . TGTGCCAGCAGCGACCGCAGGAACATAAAAAACATTCAGTACTTC CASSDRRNIKNIQYF
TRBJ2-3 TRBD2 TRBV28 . TGTGCCAGCAGCCTCGGGACTAGCGGGAGAAGATGGACAGATACGCAGTATTTT CASSLGTSGRRWTDTQYF
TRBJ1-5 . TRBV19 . TGTGCCAGTAGCCTTAAGGTGGTATTAAGCCATCAGCCCCAGCATTTT CASSLKVVLSHQPQHF
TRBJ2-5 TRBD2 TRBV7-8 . TGTGCCAGCAGCTCCACGACTAGCGGGAGGGCCGGGGAGACCCAGTACTTC CASSSTTSGRAGETQYF
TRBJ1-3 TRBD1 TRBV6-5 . TGTGCCAGCAGTTACTACAGGGGGCAATCTGGAAACACCATATATTTT CASSYYRGQSGNTIYF
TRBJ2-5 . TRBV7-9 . TGTGCCAGCAGCGCCGACAGGTGGGAAGAGACCCAGTACTTC CASSADRWEETQYF
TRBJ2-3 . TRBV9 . TGTGCCAGCAGCACCCTAGCGTCCACGACAGATACGCAGTATTTT CASSTLASTTDTQYF